The clone carrying this T cell receptor (beta chain) was seen only a few times. What it binds is not known. At collection, donors were nominally healthy, but unrecorded immune exposures were probable. The data stem from a study of cytomegalovirus exposure and HLA in healthy donors. The CDR3 is 18 residues long. Germline trimming cut 4 bases from V and 2 bases from J; bases unmatched to any gene: 15. Findings and limits, study-wide: Immune exposure was documented only through CMV serostatus.

The PCR had 60 Vbeta and 13 Jbeta primers. Libraries were prepared by immunoSEQ multiplex PCR; TCRdb keeps only in-frame clonotypes and omits some of them. The data show about 130,000 clones, 8% to 9.5% seen once. The chain is built from TRBV23-1 and TRBJ2-7; the match to TRBD1 covers 9 bases. TRBV23-1 is marked as an open reading frame, function uncertain. This clonotype was sampled from a man in his forties in good health and CMV-seronegative. Specimen: PBMCs. DNA of the CDR3: TGCGCCAGCAGTCGACCCGGGACAGGGAAGTACGGTCCCTACGAGCAGTACTTC. Its translation is CASSRPGTGKYGPYEQYF.